Below, 21 T cell receptor beta chains from the same sample are listed, as sequenced in a study of CD8 T cells in Susac syndrome. Random hexamers were used to reverse transcribe an amount of about 0.45 to 1 ug RNA. TCRdb independently ran MiXCR on the immunoSEQ multiplex PCR reads; one entry per CDR3 protein. The sample shows about 76,000 distinct CDR3 sequences, over 85% of them seen only once. The material sequenced was CD8+ T cells from PBMCs. All receptors derive from a human donor with Susac syndrome.

The chain carries TRBV27 and TRBJ2-7; 12 nucleotides line up with TRBD1. Trimming removed 2 bases from V and 7 bases from J; junction bases left unmatched: 6. Germline V gives CDR1 MNHEY, CDR2 SMNVEV (reference sequence). The CDR3 has 15 amino acids. The CDR3 bases are TGTGCCAGCAGTTTACCGGGACAGGGGGCAGGGGAGCAGTACTTC. As protein: CASSLPGQGAGEQYF.

The rearrangement uses TRBV11-2 and TRBJ1-1, with D perhaps matching TRBD1 (5 bases). V lost 5 bases to trimming and J lost 2 bases, with 15 bases between them. The CDR3 spans 15 residues. Looked up from germline, CDR1 is SGHAT and CDR2 is FQNNGV. CDR3 residues: CASSPRRGSNTEAFF. The CDR3, as DNA: TGTGCCAGCAGCCCCAGGAGGGGCAGCAACACTGAAGCTTTCTTT.

The chain carries TRBV7-2 and TRBJ2-7, with 11 positions matching TRBD2. Trimming took 2 bases from V and 2 from J; bases not matched to a gene: 2. The CDR3 length is 15 residues. Germline V CDR1 and CDR2: SGHTA, FQGNSA. The CDR3 region has the DNA TGTGCCAGCAGCTTACTAGCGGGGGGCGCCTACGAGCAGTACTTC. Encoded protein: CASSLLAGGAYEQYF.

CDR3 amino acids: CASSDRGGYEQYF. The CDR3 bases are TGTGCCAGCAGTGACAGGGGCGGGTACGAGCAGTACTTC. This chain connects TRBV28 to TRBJ2-7, with 8 bases lining up with TRBD1. Trimming took 5 bases from V and 4 from J; bases not matched to a gene: 4. Germline CDR1 reads MDHEN; CDR2 reads SYDVKM. The CDR3 is 13 residues long.

The chain links TRBV4-2 to TRBJ1-6; TRBD1 might be the D (5 bases). The CDR3 totals 13 residues. The V gene lost 0 bases and the J gene lost 10 bases, with 7 bases spanning the gap. Germline CDR1 is LGHNA and CDR2 is YNFKEQ. The CDR3 nucleotides read TGTGCCAGCAGCCAAGAAAGGGGATCACCCCTCCACTTT. The encoded protein is CASSQERGSPLHF.

V gene TRBV12-3 or TRBV12-4 combines with J gene TRBJ1-1; TRBD1 might be the D (6 bases). The V end was cut by 3 bases, the J end by 0 bases, with 11 bases between. The CDR3 contains 15 residues. In DNA form, the CDR3 reads TGTGCCAGCAGTTTGACCACAGGGCTGAACACTGAAGCTTTCTTT. This sequence encodes CASSLTTGLNTEAFF.

Note on this clonotype: At one of its ends the junction is not consistent with the germline gene, which may arise from a read error. The J gene is TRBJ2-2, the V gene TRBV20-1; weak D call: TRBD2 (7 bases). Germline assignment: CDR1 DFQATT and CDR2 SNEGSKA (reference sequence). The CDR3 extends over 12 amino acids. CDR3 in DNA: TGCAGTGCTATGGGGGGGGGCGCGGGGAGCTGTTTT. This codes for CSAMGGGAGSCF.

This chain connects TRBV27 to TRBJ2-3; 8 bases line up with TRBD2. The V gene's germline CDR1 is MNHEY and CDR2 SMNVEV (reference sequence). J was trimmed by 2 bases and V by 5 bases; bases with no gene match: 6. The CDR3 is 15 residues long. CDR3 in amino acids: CASSRVAGYTDTQYF. The CDR3 nucleotides are TGTGCCAGCAGTCGAGTAGCGGGGTACACAGATACGCAGTATTTT.

Comments on this clonotype: In this CDR3 the conserved last residue, phenylalanine or tryptophan, is missing, so a read error is likely. The chain combines TRBV3-1 with TRBJ2-7; 7 bases are a match to TRBD2. Germline CDR1 is LGHDT and CDR2 is YNNKEL (reference sequence). The CDR3 has 15 amino acids. The ends lost 1 base at V and 2 bases at J; junction bases unmatched: 5. The CDR3 bases are TGTGCCAGCAGCCAAGGTGCGGGAGTGGCCTACGAGCAGTACCTC. It yields the protein CASSQGAGVAYEQYL.

The chain employs TRBV20-1 and TRBJ1-4; 8 nucleotides match TRBD1. The CDR3 is made up of 17 amino acids. CDR1 DFQATT and CDR2 SNEGSKA come from the germline V gene (reference sequence). V was pared by 6 bases and J by 4 bases, with 16 bases of the junction left unmatched. The CDR3 DNA reads TGCAGTGCCCGACCCAAAGGACAGGGATGGGATAATGAAAAACTGTTTTTT. It encodes CSARPKGQGWDNEKLFF.

The chain is built from TRBV11-2 and TRBJ1-5; TRBD1 agrees at 9 bases. The J segment lost 2 bases and the V segment lost 1 base, leaving 6 bases of the junction unmatched. Germline-derived CDR1 and CDR2 are SGHAT and FQNNGV. There are 17 residues in the CDR3. CDR3 region: CASSLGPGTGRNQPQHF. Here the CDR3 DNA reads TGTGCCAGCAGCTTAGGCCCCGGGACAGGGCGCAATCAGCCCCAGCATTTT.

The V call is TRBV20-1, the J call TRBJ2-7, with 16 bases aligning to TRBD2. Per the germline V gene, CDR1 is DFQATT and CDR2 is SNEGSKA (reference sequence). The CDR3 contains 18 residues. V gave up 0 bases and J gave up 3 bases; unmatched junction bases: 8. CDR3 residues: CSARDQGLAGGPGYEQYF. The CDR3 nucleotides read TGCAGTGCTAGAGACCAGGGACTAGCGGGAGGGCCGGGCTACGAGCAGTACTTC.

The CDR3 sequence is CASRFSARSYNEQFF. The CDR3 DNA reads as TGTGCCAGCAGATTTAGCGCCCGCTCCTACAATGAGCAGTTCTTC. This chain links TRBV6-2 or TRBV6-3 with TRBJ2-1, with D perhaps matching TRBD2 (5 bases). The V end was cut by 6 bases, the J end by 0 bases, with 12 bases between. In germline, CDR1 is MNHEY, CDR2 SVGEGT. CDR3 size: 15 residues.

This chain connects TRBV29-1 to TRBJ2-1; possibly TRBD1 for D (5 bases). In germline, CDR1 is SQVTM, CDR2 ANQGSEA. CDR3 length: 15 residues. The V end lost 0 bases, the J end lost 6 bases, and 15 bases lay between the germline ends. The CDR3 sequence: CSVEDLGRASNEQFF. The CDR3 DNA is TGCAGCGTTGAAGATTTAGGCAGGGCATCCAATGAGCAGTTCTTC.

The chain uses TRBV19 and TRBJ2-7, with D possibly TRBD2 on 7 matching bases. Deletions cut 3 bases from V and 2 bases from J, with 14 bases between. This CDR3 spans 15 amino acids. The germline gives CDR1 LNHDA, CDR2 SQIVND (reference sequence). CDR3 sequence: CASSISAGAPYEQYF. The CDR3 DNA is TGTGCCAGTAGTATCAGTGCGGGGGCTCCCTACGAGCAGTACTTC. Using reference TRBV19 and TRBJ2-7 for the parts outside the CDR3, the full variable domain is DGGITQSPKYLFRKEGQNVTLSCEQNLNHDAMYWYRQDPGQGLRLIYYSQIVNDFQKGDIAEGYSVSREKKESFPLTVTSAQKNPTAFYLCASSISAGAPYEQYFGPGTRLTVT.

The V gene is TRBV10-2, the J gene TRBJ1-2; 8 bases are a match to TRBD1. The germline CDR1 and CDR2 sequences are WSHSY and SAAADI. V dropped 3 bases and J dropped 8; count of bases not matched to a gene: 8. CDR3 length equals 14 residues. The CDR3, as DNA: TGCGCCAGCAGTGAATCAGGACAGGGAGGCGGCTACACCTTC. Encoded protein: CASSESGQGGGYTF.

The chain employs TRBV9 and TRBJ2-7; no firm D call. The CDR3 loop spans 14 amino acids. V dropped 4 bases and J dropped 0 bases, with 11 bases sitting between them. Germline V gives CDR1 SGDLS, CDR2 YYNGEE. The CDR3 reads CASSPGPTSYEQYF. CDR3 sequence (DNA): TGTGCCAGCAGCCCCGGACCCACCTCCTACGAGCAGTACTTC.

V and J are TRBV6-2 or TRBV6-3 and TRBJ2-7, with TRBD1 matching 7 bases. This CDR3 comprises 17 residues. The V segment lost 5 bases and the J segment 5 bases; nucleotides outside the gene matches: 18. CDR1 and CDR2 from the germline V gene are MNHEY and SVGEGT. This CDR3 is CASSSRRTGDGANEQYF. CDR3 coding DNA: TGTGCCAGCAGTAGCCGACGAACAGGGGACGGCGCGAACGAGCAGTACTTC.

The genes are TRBV20-1 and TRBJ1-1, with unresolved D. The CDR3 length is 10 residues. Per germline, CDR1 DFQATT and CDR2 SNEGSKA (reference sequence). V was cut by 3 bases and J by 6 bases, with 5 bases left in between. Here the CDR3 DNA reads TGCAGTGCTAGGCGGTCTGAAGCTTTCTTT. Its translation: CSARRSEAFF.

The chain is built from TRBV29-1 and TRBJ2-7, with 8 bases identical to TRBD1. This CDR3 is 13 amino acids long. CDR1 is SQVTM, CDR2 ANQGSEA, per germline. V shed 0 bases, J shed 2 bases, and the junction held 0 bases outside the gene matches. The CDR3 loop is CSVEEQGAYEQYF. The CDR3 DNA reads TGCAGCGTTGAAGAACAGGGGGCCTACGAGCAGTACTTC.

The chain has TRBV27 and TRBJ1-2; D perhaps matches TRBD1 (6 bases). CDR1 and CDR2 (germline): MNHEY, SMNVEV (reference sequence). This CDR3 spans 13 amino acids. V shed 8 bases and J shed 8 bases, with 18 bases lying between them. CDR3 residues: CASSRTERMGYTF. The CDR3 DNA follows: TGTGCCAGCTCTAGGACAGAGAGAATGGGCTACACCTTC.